This T cell receptor (beta chain) came from a study of identical twins. TCRdb used MiXCR to reprocess the 5' RACE reads, holding one entry per CDR3 protein. This table holds about 550,000 distinct CDR3 sequences, about 20% found once. The same specimen was also included in a second study, on yellow fever vaccine responses in identical twins.

This TCR came from a young woman in good health. Sequenced material: CD4+ T cells sorted from blood.

CDR3 region: CASSSGTVNQPQHF. CDR3 bases: TGTGCCAGCAGCTCTGGGACAGTGAATCAGCCCCAGCATTTT. This chain uses TRBV5-6 with TRBJ1-5; 7 nucleotides line up with TRBD1. The CDR3 loop spans 14 amino acids. Germline V CDR1 and CDR2: SGHDT, YYEEEE. V dropped 3 bases and J dropped 4; count of bases not matched to a gene: 4.